This paragraph covers one TCR beta chain sequence. TCRdb re-derived calls from the 5' RACE reads in MiXCR, one entry per CDR3 protein. This sample has 430,000 or so distinct CDR3 sequences, with approximately 25% found just once. The data were taken from a study of identical twins. Healthy Caucasians, and only they, were the donors. Germline V gene data show CDR1 as SEHNR and CDR2 as FQNEAQ (reference sequence). The CDR3 has 14 amino acids. The ends were cut back, 8 bases at V and 0 bases at J, with 10 bases in the middle. The data were also submitted as part of a second study, on T cells expressing NK-cell markers. Per that study: Seven sequenced donors out of eight were HCMV-seropositive, one seronegative. An anti-gamma-delta TCR antibody was added in several experiments. It restricted sorting to alpha-beta TCR-expressing T cells. Six or seven donors had dominant NKG2C+ clonotypes that comprised about 1.0-7.5% of their CD8+ T cells.

This sequence originates from a woman younger than 30 in good health. The chain employs TRBV7-9 and TRBJ2-2; a weak D match, TRBD1 (5 bases). The sample comprised CD4+ T cells sorted from blood. CDR3 loop: CASSGQTNTGELFF. In DNA, the CDR3 is TGTGCCAGCTCAGGGCAGACGAACACCGGGGAGCTGTTTTTT. The full variable domain, in which reference TRBV7-9 and TRBJ2-2 provide the parts outside the CDR3, is DTGVSQNPRHKITKRGQNVTFRCDPISEHNRLYWYRQTLGQGPEFLTYFQNEAQLEKSRLLSDRFSAERPKGSFSTLEIQRTEQGDSAMYLCASSGQTNTGELFFGEGSRLTVL.